This TCR beta chain was identified during a study of long-term antiretroviral therapy in people with HIV. Overall study results and limits: Upon ART, diversity increased but remained lower than transplant donor controls.

immunoSEQ v3.0 was run at survey level. Assay: immunoSEQ multiplex PCR; the TCRdb copy retains only in-frame clones and omits some. The repertoire holds 30,000 to 40,000 clones, with 65% to 90% as singletons. The germline gives CDR1 MNHEY, CDR2 SVGAGI. Trimming took off 5 bases at V and 7 bases at J, with 11 bases between the two ends. The CDR3 is 13 residues long. Remarks on this clone: Its antigen is unidentified.

The specimen comprised unsorted PBMCs, sampled 1.5 years after starting antiretroviral therapy. This TCR derives from a man between 18 and 29 years old with HIV. The V call is TRBV6-5, the J call TRBJ1-4, with D maybe TRBD1 (6 bases). In nucleotides, the CDR3 is TGTGCCAGCAGTGAAGGGGGAATTGAAAAACTGTTTTTT. Translation: CASSEGGIEKLFF.